This is a list of T cell receptor beta chains from one sample in a study of cytomegalovirus exposure and HLA in healthy donors. Measured with immunoSEQ multiplex PCR; TCRdb has only the in-frame clones, and not every one. This sample has fewer than 200,000 clones, with about 75% found just once. Sequenced material: PBMCs. The receptors here all came from a man in his forties in good health and CMV-seropositive. Each CDR3 is given with its conserved first and last residue. D genes are given only for firm matches. Clone size is stated in some rows and not others, as once, few, many or a class when expanded.

d_gene	j_gene	v_gene	abundance	CDR3nt	CDR3aa
TRBD1	TRBJ1-5	TRBV6-6	NA	TGTGCCAGCAGGAAGGACAGGTATAGCAATCAGCCCCAGCATTTT	CASRKDRYSNQPQHF
TRBD1	TRBJ2-7	TRBV6-5	NA	TGTGCCACTCGACAGGGCTCCTACGAGCAGTACTTC	CATRQGSYEQYF
NA	TRBJ2-6	TRBV2	NA	TGTGCCAGCAGCGACATCCGAAAGACTGGGGCCAACGTCCTGACTTTC	CASSDIRKTGANVLTF
TRBD1	TRBJ1-1	TRBV5-1	NA	TGCGCCAGCAGATTTACAGGGGGCACTGAAGCTTTCTTT	CASRFTGGTEAFF
NA	TRBJ1-5	TRBV6-6	NA	TGTGCCAGCAGTTACTCTCTCCGCGGTCAGCCCCAGCATTTT	CASSYSLRGQPQHF
NA	TRBJ2-7	TRBV6-5	NA	TGTGCCACCGACCTACAGGGGCGGGACTACGAGCAGTACTTC	CATDLQGRDYEQYF
NA	TRBJ2-7	TRBV9	once	TGTGCCAGCAGCTTTGGACAGAACTACGAGCAGTACTTC	CASSFGQNYEQYF
NA	TRBJ1-5	TRBV6-6	NA	TGTGCCAGCAGTTACTCGGGGCCCTTGCCCCAGCATTTT	CASSYSGPLPQHF
TRBD2	TRBJ2-5	TRBV5-1	few	TGCGCCAGCAGCCCGGGACTAGCGGGAGGGGGAGAGACCCAGTACTTC	CASSPGLAGGGETQYF
NA	TRBJ1-1	TRBV5-1	NA	TGCGCCAGCAGCCCTTCAAGGGGTCACATGAACACTGAAGCTTTCTTT	CASSPSRGHMNTEAFF
NA	TRBJ2-2	TRBV5-1	NA	TGCGCCAGCAGCTCGGCAGGGGGGCCCGGGGAGCTGTTTTTT	CASSSAGGPGELFF
TRBD2	TRBJ2-7	TRBV20-1	NA	TGCAGTGTGGATAGCGGGAGGCATCAGTACTTC	CSVDSGRHQYF
TRBD1	TRBJ1-5	TRBV7-9	once	TGTGCCAGCAGCCCCAGGGGGGACAGCAATCAGCCCCAGCATTTT	CASSPRGDSNQPQHF
NA	TRBJ2-5	TRBV7-3	NA	TGTGCCAGCAGCTTAATGGGTCCAGGGATACAAGAGACCCAGTACTTC	CASSLMGPGIQETQYF
TRBD2	TRBJ2-3	TRBV19	NA	TGTGCCAGTAAGTGGGCGGCGGGAGCAGATACGCAGTATTTT	CASKWAAGADTQYF
NA	TRBJ1-1	TRBV21-1	NA	TGTGCCAGCAGCAAAGGGAGAAAAGCTTTCTTT	CASSKGRKAFF
NA	TRBJ2-2	TRBV2	NA	TGTGCCAGCAGTGAAGGAGGTGGGAACACCGGGGAGCTGTTTTTT	CASSEGGGNTGELFF
NA	TRBJ1-1	TRBV5-6	NA	TGTGCCAGCAGCCTACTACAGGGTCTGAACACTGAAGCTTTCTTT	CASSLLQGLNTEAFF
NA	TRBJ2-3	TRBV18	NA	TGTGCCAGCTCGCTACGCACAGATACGCAGTATTTT	CASSLRTDTQYF
NA	TRBJ2-3	TRBV27	NA	TGTGCCAGCAGTCCAACTAACACAGATACGCAGTATTTT	CASSPTNTDTQYF
TRBD2	TRBJ2-1	TRBV9	few	TGTGCCAGCAGCCCGGTAGCGGGAAGCGATGAGCAGTTCTTC	CASSPVAGSDEQFF
NA	TRBJ2-2	TRBV5-4	NA	TGTGCCAGCAGGCCTACAGGGGGGGACACCGGGGAGCTGTTTTTT	CASRPTGGDTGELFF